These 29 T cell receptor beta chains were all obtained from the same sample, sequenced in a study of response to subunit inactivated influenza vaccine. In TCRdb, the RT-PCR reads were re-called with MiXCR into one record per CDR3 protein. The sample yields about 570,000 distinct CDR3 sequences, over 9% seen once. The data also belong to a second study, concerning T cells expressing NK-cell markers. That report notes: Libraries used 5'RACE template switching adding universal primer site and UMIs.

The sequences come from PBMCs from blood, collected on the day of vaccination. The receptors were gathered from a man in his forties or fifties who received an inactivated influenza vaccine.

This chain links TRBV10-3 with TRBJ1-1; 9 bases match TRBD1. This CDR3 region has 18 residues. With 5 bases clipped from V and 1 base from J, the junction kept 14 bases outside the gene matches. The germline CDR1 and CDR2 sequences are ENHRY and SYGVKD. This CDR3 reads CAISKTGGSGRKNTEAFF. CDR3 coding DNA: TGTGCCATCAGTAAGACAGGGGGTAGCGGTCGTAAGAACACTGAAGCTTTCTTT.

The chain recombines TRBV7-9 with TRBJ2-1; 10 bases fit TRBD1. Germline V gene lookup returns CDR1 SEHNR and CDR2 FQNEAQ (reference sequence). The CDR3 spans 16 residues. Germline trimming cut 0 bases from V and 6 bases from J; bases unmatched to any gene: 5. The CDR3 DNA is TGTGCCAGCAGCTTAGCGGGGACAGGGGATCCCAATGAGCAGTTCTTC. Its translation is CASSLAGTGDPNEQFF.

This CDR3 reads CASSQGQYGTDTQYF. The CDR3 coding sequence is TGCGCCAGCAGCCAAGGACAGTATGGGACAGATACGCAGTATTTT. The chain carries TRBV5-1 and TRBJ2-3; D may be TRBD1 (6 bases). Germline V CDR1 and CDR2: SGHRS, YFSETQ. Deletions cut 4 bases from V and 3 bases from J, with 15 bases between. The CDR3 has 15 residues.

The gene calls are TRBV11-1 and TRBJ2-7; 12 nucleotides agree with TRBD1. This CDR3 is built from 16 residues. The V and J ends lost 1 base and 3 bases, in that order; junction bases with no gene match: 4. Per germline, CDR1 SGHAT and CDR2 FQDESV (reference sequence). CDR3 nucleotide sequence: TGTGCCAGCAGCTTAGAGGGGACAGGGGGCGACTACGAGCAGTACTTC. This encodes CASSLEGTGGDYEQYF.

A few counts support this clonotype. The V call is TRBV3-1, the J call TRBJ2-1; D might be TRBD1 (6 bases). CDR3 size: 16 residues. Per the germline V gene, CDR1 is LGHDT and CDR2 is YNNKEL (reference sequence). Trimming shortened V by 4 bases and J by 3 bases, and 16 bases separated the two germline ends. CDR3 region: CASSRKRQDLYNEQFF. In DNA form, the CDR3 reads TGTGCCAGCAGCCGAAAAAGACAGGACCTCTACAATGAGCAGTTCTTC.

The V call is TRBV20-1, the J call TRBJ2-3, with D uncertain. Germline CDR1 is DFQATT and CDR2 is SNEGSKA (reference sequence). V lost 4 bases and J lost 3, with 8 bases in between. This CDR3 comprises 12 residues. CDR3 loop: CSAKTDTDTQYF. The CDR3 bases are TGCAGTGCTAAGACGGATACAGATACGCAGTATTTT.

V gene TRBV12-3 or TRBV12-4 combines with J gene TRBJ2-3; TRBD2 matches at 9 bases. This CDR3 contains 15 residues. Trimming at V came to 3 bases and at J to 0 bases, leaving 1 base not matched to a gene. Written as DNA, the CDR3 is TGTGCCAGCAGTTTCGGACTAGCGAGCACAGATACGCAGTATTTT. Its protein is CASSFGLASTDTQYF.

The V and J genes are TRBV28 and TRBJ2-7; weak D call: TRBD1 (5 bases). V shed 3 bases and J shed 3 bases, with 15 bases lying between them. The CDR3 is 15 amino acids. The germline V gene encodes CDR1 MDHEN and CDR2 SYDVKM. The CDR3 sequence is CASSFGGPGNYEQYF. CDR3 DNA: TGTGCCAGCAGTTTTGGCGGACCAGGGAACTACGAGCAGTACTTC.

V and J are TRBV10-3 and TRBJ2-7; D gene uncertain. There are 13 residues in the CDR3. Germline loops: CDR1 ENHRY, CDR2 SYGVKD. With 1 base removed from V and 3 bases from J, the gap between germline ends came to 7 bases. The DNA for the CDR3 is TGTGCCATCAGTGAGTATGGCGGCTACGAGCAGTACTTC. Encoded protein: CAISEYGGYEQYF.

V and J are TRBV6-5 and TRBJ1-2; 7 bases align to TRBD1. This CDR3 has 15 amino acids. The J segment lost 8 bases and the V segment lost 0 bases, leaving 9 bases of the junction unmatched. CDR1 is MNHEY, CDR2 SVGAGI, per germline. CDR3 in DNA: TGTGCCAGCAGTTACTCGTATCAGGGGGATTGGGGCTACACCTTC. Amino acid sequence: CASSYSYQGDWGYTF.

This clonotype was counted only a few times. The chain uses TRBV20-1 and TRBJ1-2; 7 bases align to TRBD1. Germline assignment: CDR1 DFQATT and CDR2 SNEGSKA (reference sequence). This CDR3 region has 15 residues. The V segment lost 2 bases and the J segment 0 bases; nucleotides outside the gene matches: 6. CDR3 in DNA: TGCAGTGCTAGACGACAGGGTTCAGCTAACTATGGCTACACCTTC. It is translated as CSARRQGSANYGYTF.

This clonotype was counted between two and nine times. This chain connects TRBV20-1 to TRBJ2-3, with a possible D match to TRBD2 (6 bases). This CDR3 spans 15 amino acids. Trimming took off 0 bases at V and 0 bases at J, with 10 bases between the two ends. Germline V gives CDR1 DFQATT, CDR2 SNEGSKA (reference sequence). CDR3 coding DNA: TGCAGTGCTAGAGATTCCGGGACTAGCACAGATACGCAGTATTTT. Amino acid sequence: CSARDSGTSTDTQYF.

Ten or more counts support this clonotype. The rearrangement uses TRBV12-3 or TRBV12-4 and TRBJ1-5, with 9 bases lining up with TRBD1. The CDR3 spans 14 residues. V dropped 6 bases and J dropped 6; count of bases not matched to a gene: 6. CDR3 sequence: CASSPTGGGQPQHF. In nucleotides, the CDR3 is TGTGCCAGCAGCCCTACAGGGGGCGGTCAGCCCCAGCATTTT.

The CDR3 nucleotides read TGTGCCATCAGTGAGGGGGACAGGGGGTTTTACGAGACCCAGTACTTC. This translates into CAISEGDRGFYETQYF. V and J are TRBV10-3 and TRBJ2-5, with 11 positions matching TRBD1. The V segment lost 2 bases and the J segment 5 bases; nucleotides outside the gene matches: 7. In germline, CDR1 is ENHRY, CDR2 SYGVKD. CDR3 size: 16 residues.

CDR3 bases: TGTGCCAGCAGCAACCTGGTGCGCAGAGAAGAGACCCAGTACTTC. This gives the protein CASSNLVRREETQYF. The chain combines TRBV6-2 or TRBV6-3 with TRBJ2-5; D is uncertain. CDR3 length: 15 amino acids. The V and J ends lost 6 bases and 3 bases respectively, with 17 bases between them. Germline lookup yields CDR1 MNHEY and CDR2 SVGEGT.

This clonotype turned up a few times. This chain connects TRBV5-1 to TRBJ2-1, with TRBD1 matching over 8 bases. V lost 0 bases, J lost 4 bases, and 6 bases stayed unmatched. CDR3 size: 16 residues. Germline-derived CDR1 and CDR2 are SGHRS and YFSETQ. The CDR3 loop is CASSLGTGQAYNEQFF. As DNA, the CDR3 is TGCGCCAGCAGCTTGGGGACAGGGCAGGCGTACAATGAGCAGTTCTTC. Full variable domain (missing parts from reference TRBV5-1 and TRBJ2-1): KAGVTQTPRYLIKTRGQQVTLSCSPISGHRSVSWYQQTPGQGLQFLFEYFSETQRNKGNFPGRFSGRQFSNSRSEMNVSTLELGDSALYLCASSLGTGQAYNEQFFGPGTRLTVL.

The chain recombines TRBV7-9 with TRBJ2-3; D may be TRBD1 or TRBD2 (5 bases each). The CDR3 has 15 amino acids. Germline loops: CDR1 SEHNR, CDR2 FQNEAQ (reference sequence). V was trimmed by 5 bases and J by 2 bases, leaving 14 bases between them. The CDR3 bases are TGTGCCAGCAGCGGGGGACGGAGAGTCACAGATACGCAGTATTTT. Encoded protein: CASSGGRRVTDTQYF.

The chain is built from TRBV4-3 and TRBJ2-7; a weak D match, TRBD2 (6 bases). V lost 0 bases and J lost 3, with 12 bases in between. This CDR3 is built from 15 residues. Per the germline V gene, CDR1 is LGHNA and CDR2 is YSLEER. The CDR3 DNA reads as TGCGCCAGCAGCCAAGAGGAGGGTACAGGCTACGAGCAGTACTTC. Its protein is CASSQEEGTGYEQYF.

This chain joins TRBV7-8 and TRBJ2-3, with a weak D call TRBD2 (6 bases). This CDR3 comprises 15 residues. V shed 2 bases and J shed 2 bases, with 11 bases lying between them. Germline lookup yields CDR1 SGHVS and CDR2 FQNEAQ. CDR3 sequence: CASSLIGGLTDTQYF. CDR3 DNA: TGTGCCAGCAGCTTAATTGGGGGACTCACAGATACGCAGTATTTT.

CDR3 residues: CASSQEGGVVLRKITDTQYF. The DNA of the CDR3 is TGTGCCAGCAGCCAAGAGGGGGGAGTAGTACTGAGAAAAATCACAGATACGCAGTATTTT. The chain is built from TRBV3-1 and TRBJ2-3; a weak D match, TRBD2 (6 bases). The CDR3 is 20 residues long. The germline CDR1 and CDR2 sequences are LGHDT and YNNKEL (reference sequence). The V and J ends lost 0 bases and 2 bases respectively, with 24 bases between them.

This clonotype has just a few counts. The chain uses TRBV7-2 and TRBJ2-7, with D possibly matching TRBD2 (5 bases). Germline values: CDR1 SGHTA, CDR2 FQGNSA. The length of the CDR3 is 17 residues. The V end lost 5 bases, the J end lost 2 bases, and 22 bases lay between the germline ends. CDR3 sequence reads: CASSRSRSPDLAYEQYF. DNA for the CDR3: TGTGCCAGCAGCCGCTCTAGAAGCCCGGACTTAGCCTACGAGCAGTACTTC. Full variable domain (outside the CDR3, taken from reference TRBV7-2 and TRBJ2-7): GAGVSQSPSNKVTEKGKDVELRCDPISGHTALYWYRQSLGQGLEFLIYFQGNSAPDKSGLPSDRFSAERTGGSVSTLTIQRTQQEDSAVYLCASSRSRSPDLAYEQYFGPGTRLTVT.

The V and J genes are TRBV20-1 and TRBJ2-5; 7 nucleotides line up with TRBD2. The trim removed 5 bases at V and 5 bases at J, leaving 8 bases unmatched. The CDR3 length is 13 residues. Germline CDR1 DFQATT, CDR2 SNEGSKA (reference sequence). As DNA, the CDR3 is TGCAGTGCTTTCTCCGGGACTAAGGAGACCCAGTACTTC. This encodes CSAFSGTKETQYF.

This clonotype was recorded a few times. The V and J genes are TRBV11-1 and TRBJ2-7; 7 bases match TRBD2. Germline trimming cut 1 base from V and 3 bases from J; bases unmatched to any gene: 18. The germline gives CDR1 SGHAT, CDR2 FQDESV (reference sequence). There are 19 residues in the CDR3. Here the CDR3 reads CASSLGGRDASGLLYEQYF. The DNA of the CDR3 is TGTGCCAGCAGCTTAGGGGGTAGGGACGCGTCGGGACTACTCTACGAGCAGTACTTC.

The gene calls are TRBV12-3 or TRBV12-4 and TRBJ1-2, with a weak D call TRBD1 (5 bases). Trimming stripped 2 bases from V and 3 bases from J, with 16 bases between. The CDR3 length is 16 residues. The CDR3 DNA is TGTGCCAGCAGTTTAAGCGCAAAGGGGTGGGACTATGGCTACACCTTC. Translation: CASSLSAKGWDYGYTF.

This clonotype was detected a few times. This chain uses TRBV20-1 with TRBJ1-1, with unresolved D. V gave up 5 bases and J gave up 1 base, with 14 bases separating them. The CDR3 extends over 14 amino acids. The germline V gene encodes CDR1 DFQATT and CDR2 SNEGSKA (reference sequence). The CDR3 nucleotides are TGCAGTGCTCCTACGCCCGTTCAGAACACTGAAGCTTTCTTT. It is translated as CSAPTPVQNTEAFF.

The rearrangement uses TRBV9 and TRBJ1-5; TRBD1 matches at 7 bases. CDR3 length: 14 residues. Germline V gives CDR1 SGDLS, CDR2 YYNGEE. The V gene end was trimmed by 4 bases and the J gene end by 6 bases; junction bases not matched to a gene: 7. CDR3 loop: CASSPTGVGQPQHF. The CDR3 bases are TGTGCCAGCAGCCCCACAGGGGTGGGTCAGCCCCAGCATTTT.

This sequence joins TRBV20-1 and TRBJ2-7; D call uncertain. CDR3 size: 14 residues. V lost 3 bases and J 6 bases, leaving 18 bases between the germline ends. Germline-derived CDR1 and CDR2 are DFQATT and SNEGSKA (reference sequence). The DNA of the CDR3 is TGCAGTGCTAGCCTAACTCATACCCTCTCCGAGCAGTACTTC. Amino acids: CSASLTHTLSEQYF.

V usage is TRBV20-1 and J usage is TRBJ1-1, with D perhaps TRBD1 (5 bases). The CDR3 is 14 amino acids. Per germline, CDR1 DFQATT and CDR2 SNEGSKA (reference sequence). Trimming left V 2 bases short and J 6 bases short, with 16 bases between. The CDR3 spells CSARTWGPRAEAFF. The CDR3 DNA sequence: TGCAGTGCTAGAACGTGGGGCCCTAGGGCTGAAGCTTTCTTT.

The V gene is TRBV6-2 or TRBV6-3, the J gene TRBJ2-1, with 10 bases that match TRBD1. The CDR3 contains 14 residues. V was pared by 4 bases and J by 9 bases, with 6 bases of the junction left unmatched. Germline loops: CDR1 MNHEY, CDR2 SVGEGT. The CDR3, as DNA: TGTGCCAGCAGTTCCCGGGGACAGGGGTCTGAGCAGTTCTTC. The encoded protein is CASSSRGQGSEQFF.